A selection of T cell receptor beta chains follows, all from one sample in a study of graft-versus-host responses after intestinal transplantation. Clones were read by immunoSEQ multiplex PCR, and TCRdb kept only the in-frame ones, dropping some. The data show fewer than 95,000 clones, with about 95% seen just once and about 0.2% held by the top ten. The antigens these receptors bind are not known. The starting material was unstimulated CD4+ T cells sorted from spleen or lymph node cells, obtained before transplant. Receptor source: a human donor who was the organ donor for an intestinal transplant. The CDR3 runs from the conserved cysteine through the conserved F or W. A D gene is named only where the DNA matches it firmly. Clone size is stated in some rows and not others, as once, few, many or a class when expanded.

TRBV6-1	TRBJ1-1	-	-	TGTGCCAGCAGTTGGACTGACATGAACACTGAAGCTTTCTTT	CASSWTDMNTEAFF
TRBV6-5	TRBJ2-7	-	once	TGTGCCAGCGCGTTGGAAAAGAGCTCCTACGAGCAGTACTTC	CASALEKSSYEQYF
TRBV7-9	TRBJ2-5	TRBD1	-	TGTGCCAGCAGCTTAGTTCGACAGGGGACGGAGACCCAGTACTTC	CASSLVRQGTETQYF
TRBV5-5	TRBJ1-1	-	-	TGTGCCAGCAGCTCCGCACAACCCGGCTATGAAGCTTTCTTT	CASSSAQPGYEAFF
TRBV11-2	TRBJ2-1	TRBD2	-	TGTGCCAGCAGCTTAGATCTTACTAGCGGGGGGGCTTACAATGAGCAGTTCTTC	CASSLDLTSGGAYNEQFF
TRBV10-2	TRBJ2-4	-	once	TGCGCCAGCAGTGGGGGGGCCAAAAACATTCAGTACTTC	CASSGGAKNIQYF
TRBV6-6	TRBJ2-7	TRBD1	once	TGTGCCAGCAGGACCCCGGGACAGGGGCTGGACGAGCAGTACTTC	CASRTPGQGLDEQYF
TRBV2	TRBJ1-3	-	-	TGTGCCAGCAGTGACAGAAACACCATATATTTT	CASSDRNTIYF
TRBV29-1	TRBJ2-1	TRBD2	-	TGCAGCCTCGGGAATGGACTAGCCATAAACAATGAGCAGTTCTTC	CSLGNGLAINNEQFF
TRBV2	TRBJ1-1	-	-	TGTGTCAGCAGTGAAGCGAAGCTGAGCATGAACACTGAAGCTTTCTTT	CVSSEAKLSMNTEAFF
TRBV6-1	TRBJ1-2	-	once	TGTGCCAGCAGCTCCGTCGGCGGAGCTAACTATGGCTACACCTTC	CASSSVGGANYGYTF
TRBV25-1	TRBJ2-2	-	-	TGTGCCAGCAGTGAGAACACCGGGGAGCTGTTTTTT	CASSENTGELFF
TRBV12-5	TRBJ1-5	-	-	TGTGCTAGTGGTTTCGTCAGGGGACGGTTTTTGTATCAGCCCCAGCATTTT	CASGFVRGRFLYQPQHF
TRBV4-2	TRBJ1-2	TRBD1	once	TGTGCCAGCAGCCAACCGGGACAGGGAGTTCTCGGCTACACCTTC	CASSQPGQGVLGYTF
TRBV6-5	TRBJ2-3	TRBD2	-	TGTGCCAGTCGAGCGGGGGGTACAGATACGCAGTATTTT	CASRAGGTDTQYF
TRBV25-1	TRBJ2-1	TRBD1	-	TGTGCCAGCAGTGAGTCCGGGACAGGGGGCTGGAATGAGCAGTTCTTC	CASSESGTGGWNEQFF
TRBV7-9	TRBJ2-6	TRBD1	-	TGTGCCAGCAGCTCTAGGCAGGGGGCGCATGGGGCCAACGTCCTGACTTTC	CASSSRQGAHGANVLTF
TRBV6-1	TRBJ1-2	-	-	TGTGCCAGCAGTGAGGGCAGGGGCGGCTATGGCTACACCTTC	CASSEGRGGYGYTF
TRBV5-4	TRBJ2-3	-	-	TGTGCCAGCAGCTTTGAGGGGGGCGTCACAGATACGCAGTGTTTT	CASSFEGGVTDTQCF
TRBV7-6	TRBJ2-6	-	-	TGTGCCAGCAGCCCCTCTGGGGCCAACGTCCTGACTTTC	CASSPSGANVLTF
TRBV23-1	TRBJ1-5	-	-	TGCGCCAGCAGTCACTGGGACCGGAGCATCAATCAGCCCCAGCATTTT	CASSHWDRSINQPQHF
TRBV6-5	TRBJ2-7	-	-	TGTGCCAGCAGTCTTCAACGCGGGGCCTCCTACGAGCAGTACTTC	CASSLQRGASYEQYF